The clone carrying this T cell receptor (beta chain) has just one count. Antigen: not known. This entry is derived from a study of T cell clones after liver transplantation. At the level of the study: Patients counted as tolerant after at least one year off all immunosuppression, enzymes not exceeding twice normal.

Germline V lookup: CDR1 MNHEY, CDR2 SMNVEV (reference sequence). This CDR3 comprises 14 residues. Trimming cost V 4 bases and J 7 bases; bases outside gene matches: 7. Findings of the study overall: Compared with third party-reactive sequences, donor-reactive ones declined more, independent of withdrawal success. These preliminary findings come from unstandardized post-transplant sampling times.

Data came from immunoSEQ multiplex PCR; TCRdb stores just in-frame clones and leaves some out. In the table there are 45,000 to 60,000 clones, around 70% of which are singletons. The sample consisted of CD4+ T cells from blood, taken at the 22-month timepoint. The TCR originated in a human patient who received a liver transplant. Some T cells may have originated in the graft donor. This chain joins TRBV27 and TRBJ1-2; 9 positions match TRBD1. In DNA, the CDR3 is TGTGCCAGCAGTTACAGGGGGCGGAATAGTGGCTACACCTTC. Translating gives CASSYRGRNSGYTF.